A single TCR beta chain is shown here with its context. Antigen: not known. Once extracted for a subset, genomic DNA was divided evenly among several immunoSEQ plates. Profiling relied on immunoSEQ multiplex PCR, and the TCRdb table lists in-frame clones only, not all of them. The sample lists approximately 92,000 clones, over 60% occurring once. This entry comes from a study of shared clonotypes between healthy human individuals. Whole-study results and caveats: In contrast to clonotypes shared by all four donors, non-shared clonotypes had lower generation probabilities. Among several donors, roughly 5% of naive CD4 clonotypes were found in common. The authors expected sequencing depth to affect clonotype sharing among donors.

Trimming removed 5 bases at V and 1 base at J, with 18 bases between. From germline, CDR1 is MNHEY and CDR2 SMNVEV (reference sequence). The CDR3 covers 16 residues. This clonotype originated in a man aged 25-45 years in good health. The chain carries TRBV27 and TRBJ2-7; D may be TRBD1 (6 bases). The sequenced sample consisted of memory CD8+ T cells sorted from blood. Subset reported: CD45RO+ cells pooled with CCR7-negative TemRA cells. CDR3: CASSPIMVGQSYEQYF. The DNA for the CDR3 is TGTGCCAGCAGTCCTATAATGGTCGGACAGTCCTACGAGCAGTACTTC.